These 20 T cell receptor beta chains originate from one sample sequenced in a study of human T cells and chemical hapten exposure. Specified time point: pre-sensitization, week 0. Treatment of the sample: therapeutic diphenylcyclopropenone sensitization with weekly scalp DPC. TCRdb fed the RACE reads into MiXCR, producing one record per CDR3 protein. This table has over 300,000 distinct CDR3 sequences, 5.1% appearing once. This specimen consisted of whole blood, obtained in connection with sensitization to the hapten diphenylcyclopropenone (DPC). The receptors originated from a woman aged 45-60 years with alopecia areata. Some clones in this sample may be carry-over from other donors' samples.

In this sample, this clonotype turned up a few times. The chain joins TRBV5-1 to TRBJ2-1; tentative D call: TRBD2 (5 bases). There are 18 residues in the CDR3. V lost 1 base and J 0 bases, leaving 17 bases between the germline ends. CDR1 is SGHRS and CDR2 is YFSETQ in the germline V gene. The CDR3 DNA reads TGCGCCAGCAGCTTGATCCTCGTGTCGGGGAGCTCCTACAATGAGCAGTTCTTC. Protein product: CASSLILVSGSSYNEQFF.

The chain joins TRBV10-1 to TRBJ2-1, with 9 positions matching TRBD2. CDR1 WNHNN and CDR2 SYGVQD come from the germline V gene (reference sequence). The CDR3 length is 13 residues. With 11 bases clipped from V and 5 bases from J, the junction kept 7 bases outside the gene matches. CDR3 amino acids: CARDPSGDNEQFF. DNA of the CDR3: TGCGCCCGCGACCCTAGCGGGGACAATGAGCAGTTCTTC.

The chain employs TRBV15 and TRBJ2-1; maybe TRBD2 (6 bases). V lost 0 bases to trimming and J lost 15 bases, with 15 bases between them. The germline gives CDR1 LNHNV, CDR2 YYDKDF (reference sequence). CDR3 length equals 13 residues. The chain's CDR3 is CATSRDPPGEGFF. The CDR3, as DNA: TGTGCCACCAGCAGAGATCCTCCGGGAGAGGGGTTCTTC. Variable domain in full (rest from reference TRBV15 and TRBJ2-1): DAMVIQNPRYQVTQFGKPVTLSCSQTLNHNVMYWYQQKSSQAPKLLFHYYDKDFNNEADTPDNFQSRRPNTSFCFLDIRSPGLGDTAMYLCATSRDPPGEGFFGPGTRLTVL.

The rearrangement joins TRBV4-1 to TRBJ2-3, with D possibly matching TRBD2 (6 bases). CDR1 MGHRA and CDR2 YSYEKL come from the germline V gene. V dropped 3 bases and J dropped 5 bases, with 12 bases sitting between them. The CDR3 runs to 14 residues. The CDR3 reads CASSQASAGDTQYF. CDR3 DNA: TGCGCCAGCAGCCAGGCTAGCGCAGGAGATACGCAGTATTTT.

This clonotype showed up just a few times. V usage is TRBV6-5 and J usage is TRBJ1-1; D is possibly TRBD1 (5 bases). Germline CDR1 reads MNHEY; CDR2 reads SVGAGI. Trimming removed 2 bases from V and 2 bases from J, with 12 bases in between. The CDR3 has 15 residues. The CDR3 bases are TGTGCCAGCAGTTACGGCGGAGGGGCTAACACTGAAGCTTTCTTT. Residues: CASSYGGGANTEAFF.

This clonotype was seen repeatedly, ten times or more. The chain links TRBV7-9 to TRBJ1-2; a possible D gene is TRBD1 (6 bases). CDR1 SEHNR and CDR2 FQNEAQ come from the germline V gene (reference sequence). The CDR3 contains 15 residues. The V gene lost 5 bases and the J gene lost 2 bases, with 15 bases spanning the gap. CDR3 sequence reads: CASSRPGDLNYGYTF. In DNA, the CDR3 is TGTGCCAGCAGCCGCCCAGGGGACTTAAACTATGGCTACACCTTC.

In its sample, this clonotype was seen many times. CDR3 nucleotide sequence: TGTGCCAGCAGCTTAACCGGACAGGGGGTAGAAAATACGCAGTATTTT. Residues: CASSLTGQGVENTQYF. The V gene is TRBV7-9, the J gene TRBJ2-3; TRBD1 agrees at 10 bases. This CDR3 is built from 16 residues. Germline V CDR1 and CDR2: SEHNR, FQNEAQ (reference sequence). Trimming removed 2 bases from V and 7 bases from J; junction bases left unmatched: 9.

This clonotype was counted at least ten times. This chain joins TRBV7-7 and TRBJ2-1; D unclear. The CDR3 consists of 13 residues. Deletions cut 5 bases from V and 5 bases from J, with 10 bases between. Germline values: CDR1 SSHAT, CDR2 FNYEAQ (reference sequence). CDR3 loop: CASSAGANNEQFF. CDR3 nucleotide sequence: TGTGCCAGCAGCGCCGGAGCTAACAATGAGCAGTTCTTC.

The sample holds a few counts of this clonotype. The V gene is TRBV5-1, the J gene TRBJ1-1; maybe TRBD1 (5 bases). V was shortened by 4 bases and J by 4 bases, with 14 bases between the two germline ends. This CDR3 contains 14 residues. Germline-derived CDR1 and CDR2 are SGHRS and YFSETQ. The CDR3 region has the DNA TGCGCCAGCAGCGTCGGGAATGGGGCCACTGAAGCTTTCTTT. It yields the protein CASSVGNGATEAFF.

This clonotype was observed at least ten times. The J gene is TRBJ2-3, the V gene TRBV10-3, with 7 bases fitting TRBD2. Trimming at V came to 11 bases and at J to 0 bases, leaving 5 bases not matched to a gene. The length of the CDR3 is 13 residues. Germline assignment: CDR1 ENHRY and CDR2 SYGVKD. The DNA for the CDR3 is TGTGCCTCCCTAGCGGAGAGCACAGATACGCAGTATTTT. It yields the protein CASLAESTDTQYF.

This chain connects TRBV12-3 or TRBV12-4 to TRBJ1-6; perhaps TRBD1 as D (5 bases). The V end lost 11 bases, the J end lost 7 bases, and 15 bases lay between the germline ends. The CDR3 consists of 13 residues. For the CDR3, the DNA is TGTGCCTCCACCGGGACCGAGAATTCACCCCTCCACTTT. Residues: CASTGTENSPLHF.

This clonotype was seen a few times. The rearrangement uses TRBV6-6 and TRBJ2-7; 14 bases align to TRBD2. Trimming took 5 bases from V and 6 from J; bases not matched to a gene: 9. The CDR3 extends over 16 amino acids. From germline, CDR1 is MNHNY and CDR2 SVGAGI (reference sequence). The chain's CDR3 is CASSPLTSGRGSEQYF. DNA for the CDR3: TGTGCCAGCAGTCCCCTGACTAGCGGGAGGGGAAGCGAGCAGTACTTC.

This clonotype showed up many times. This CDR3 is CASSLRQATGTNEKLFF. CDR3 in DNA: TGCGCCAGCAGCCTGAGACAGGCGACCGGAACTAATGAAAAACTGTTTTTT. The rearrangement uses TRBV5-1 and TRBJ1-4, with a possible D match to TRBD1 (6 bases). This CDR3 contains 17 residues. Trimming left V 4 bases short and J 1 base short, with 17 bases between. The germline gives CDR1 SGHRS, CDR2 YFSETQ.

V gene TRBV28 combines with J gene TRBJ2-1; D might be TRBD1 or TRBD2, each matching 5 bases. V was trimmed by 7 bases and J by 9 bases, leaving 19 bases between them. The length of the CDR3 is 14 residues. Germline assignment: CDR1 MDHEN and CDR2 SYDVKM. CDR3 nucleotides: TGTGCCAGCACTCCTTTGAGGGGTAGTTCTGAGCAGTTCTTC. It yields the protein CASTPLRGSSEQFF.

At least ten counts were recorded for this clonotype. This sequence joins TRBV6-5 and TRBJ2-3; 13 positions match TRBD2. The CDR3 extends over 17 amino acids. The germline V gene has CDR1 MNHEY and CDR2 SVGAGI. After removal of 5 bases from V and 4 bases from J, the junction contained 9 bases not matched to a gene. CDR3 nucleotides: TGTGCCAGCAGTCTAGGGGGACTAGCGGGATTAGCAGATACGCAGTATTTT. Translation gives CASSLGGLAGLADTQYF.

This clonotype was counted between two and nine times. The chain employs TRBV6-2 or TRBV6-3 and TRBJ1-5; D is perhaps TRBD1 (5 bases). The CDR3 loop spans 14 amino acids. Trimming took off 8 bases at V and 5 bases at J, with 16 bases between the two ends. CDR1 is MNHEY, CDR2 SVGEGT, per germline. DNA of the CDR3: TGTGCCAGCGCGACAGACTTGAATTATCAGCCCCAGCATTTT. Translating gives CASATDLNYQPQHF.

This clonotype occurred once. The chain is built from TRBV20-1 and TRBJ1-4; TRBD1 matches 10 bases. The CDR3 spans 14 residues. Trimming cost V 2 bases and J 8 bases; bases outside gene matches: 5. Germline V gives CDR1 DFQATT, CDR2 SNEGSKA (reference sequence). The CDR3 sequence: CSARPGQGKEKLFF. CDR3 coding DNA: TGCAGTGCTAGACCGGGACAGGGGAAAGAAAAACTGTTTTTT.

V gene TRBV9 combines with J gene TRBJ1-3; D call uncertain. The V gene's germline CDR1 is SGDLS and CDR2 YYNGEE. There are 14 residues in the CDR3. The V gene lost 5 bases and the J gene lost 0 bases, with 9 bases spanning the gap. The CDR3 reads CASRGSGSGNTIYF. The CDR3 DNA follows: TGTGCCAGCAGGGGGTCAGGCTCTGGAAACACCATATATTTT.

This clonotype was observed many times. The CDR3 protein is CASSTGTSEFYEQYF. For the CDR3, the DNA is TGTGCCAGCAGCACCGGGACTAGCGAGTTCTACGAGCAGTACTTC. The chain couples TRBV7-6 to TRBJ2-7; 10 bases agree with TRBD2. V dropped 5 bases and J dropped 3; count of bases not matched to a gene: 7. The CDR3 sequence is 15 residues long. Germline V CDR1 and CDR2: SGHVS, FNYEAQ.

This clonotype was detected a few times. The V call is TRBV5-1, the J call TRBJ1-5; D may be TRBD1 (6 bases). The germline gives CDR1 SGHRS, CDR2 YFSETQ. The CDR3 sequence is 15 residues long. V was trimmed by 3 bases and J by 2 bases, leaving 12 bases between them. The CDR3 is CASSWGTTGNQPQHF. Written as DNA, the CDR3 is TGCGCCAGCAGCTGGGGGACAACTGGCAATCAGCCCCAGCATTTT.